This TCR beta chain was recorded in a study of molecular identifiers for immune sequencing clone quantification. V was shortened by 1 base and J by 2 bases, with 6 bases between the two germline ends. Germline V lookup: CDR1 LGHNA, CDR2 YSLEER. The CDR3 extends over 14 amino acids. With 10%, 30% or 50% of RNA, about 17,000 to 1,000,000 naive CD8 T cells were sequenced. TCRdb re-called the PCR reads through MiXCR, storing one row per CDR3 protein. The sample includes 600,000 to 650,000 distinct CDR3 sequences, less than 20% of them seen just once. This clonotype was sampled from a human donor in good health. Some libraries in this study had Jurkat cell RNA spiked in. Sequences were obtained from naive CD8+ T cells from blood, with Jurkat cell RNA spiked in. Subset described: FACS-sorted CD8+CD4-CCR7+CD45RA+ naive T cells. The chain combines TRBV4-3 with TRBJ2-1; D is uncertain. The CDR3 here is CASSQAIAYNEQFF. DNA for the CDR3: TGCGCCAGCAGCCAAGCCATCGCCTACAATGAGCAGTTCTTC.